The rows below give T cell receptor beta chains drawn from one sample of a study of cytomegalovirus exposure and HLA in healthy donors. Sequencing used immunoSEQ multiplex PCR; TCRdb keeps in-frame clones, though not all of them. Here the sample spans 100,000 to 150,000 clones, roughly 85% being singletons. Source material: PBMCs. These TCRs come from a man younger than 35 in good health and CMV-seropositive. Each CDR3 is given with its conserved first and last residue. The D gene is left open where the match is weak. Rows give clone size only sometimes, using once, few, many, or a class for an expanded clone.

j_call | d_call | clone_size | v_call | cdr3_aa | cdr3_nt
TRBJ1-3 | TRBD1 | few | TRBV19 | CASRDSGTGNTIYF | TGTGCCAGTCGGGACAGTGGGACTGGAAACACCATATATTTT
TRBJ1-5 | . | . | TRBV12-5 | CASGLEIRMGGQPQHF | TGTGCTAGTGGTTTGGAAATTCGGATGGGAGGGCAGCCCCAGCATTTT
TRBJ1-1 | . | . | TRBV7-3 | CASSSSGGFLSEAFF | TGTGCCAGCAGCTCCTCGGGGGGGTTTTTATCTGAAGCTTTCTTT
TRBJ1-1 | TRBD1 | . | TRBV7-9 | CASSAPGQGVPEAFF | TGTGCCAGCAGCGCGCCGGGACAGGGGGTCCCTGAAGCTTTCTTT
TRBJ1-6 | TRBD1 | . | TRBV5-6 | CASSYRGRSSPLHF | TGTGCCAGCAGCTACAGGGGAAGGAGTTCACCCCTCCACTTT
TRBJ1-5 | TRBD1 | few | TRBV28 | CASSFLQGVQPQHF | TGTGCCAGCAGTTTCTTACAGGGGGTCCAGCCCCAGCATTTT
TRBJ1-2 | TRBD1 | . | TRBV6-6 | CASSWGQGNYGYTF | TGTGCCAGCAGTTGGGGACAGGGAAACTATGGCTACACCTTC
TRBJ2-7 | . | . | TRBV18 | CASSPSPQGPTYEQYF | TGTGCCAGCTCACCATCCCCCCAGGGGCCGACCTACGAGCAGTACTTC
TRBJ2-6 | . | few | TRBV7-9 | CASSPNVGGANVLTF | TGTGCCAGCAGCCCTAATGTTGGTGGGGCCAACGTCCTGACTTTC
TRBJ1-2 | . | . | TRBV9 | CASSVVGGDGYTF | TGTGCCAGCAGCGTAGTAGGGGGTGACGGCTACACCTTC
TRBJ2-1 | TRBD1 | . | TRBV6-6 | CASSYYRGESEQFF | TGTGCCAGCAGTTACTACAGGGGGGAGAGTGAGCAGTTCTTC
TRBJ1-2 | . | few | TRBV7-6 | CASSSGGAHYGYTF | TGTGCCAGCAGCTCCGGCGGGGCCCACTATGGCTACACCTTC
TRBJ2-4 | TRBD2 | . | TRBV10-1 | CASSESLAGRSSIQYF | TGCGCCAGCAGTGAGTCGCTAGCGGGCCGTTCCAGCATTCAGTACTTC
TRBJ1-2 | . | once | TRBV18 | CASSPTGQEHYGYTF | TGTGCCAGCTCACCGACCGGACAAGAACACTATGGCTACACCTTC
TRBJ2-1 | TRBD2 | . | TRBV12-5 | CASGSTSGGFSEQFF | TGTGCTAGTGGTTCTACTAGCGGGGGGTTCTCTGAGCAGTTCTTC
TRBJ1-4 | . | . | TRBV7-2 | CASSLFRRVATNEKLFF | TGTGCCAGCAGCTTATTTCGAAGAGTTGCAACTAATGAAAAACTGTTTTTT
TRBJ1-2 | . | . | TRBV9 | CASSFTGSANYGYTF | TGTGCCAGCAGCTTCACAGGGTCGGCTAACTATGGCTACACCTTC
TRBJ2-7 | . | . | TRBV7-6 | CASSSGSREQYF | TGTGCCAGCAGCTCGGGGTCTAGAGAGCAGTACTTC
TRBJ2-1 | TRBD2 | . | TRBV19 | CASSKGNSGGTFNEQFF | TGTGCCAGTAGTAAAGGGAACAGCGGGGGGACCTTCAATGAGCAGTTCTTC
TRBJ2-7 | . | . | TRBV4-2 | CASSQESGTYEQYF | TGTGCCAGCAGCCAAGAGTCAGGAACCTACGAGCAGTACTTC
TRBJ1-2 | TRBD1 | . | TRBV10-3 | CAIRDRGYGYTF | TGTGCCATCAGGGACAGGGGCTATGGCTACACCTTC
TRBJ1-5 | . | . | TRBV7-9 | CASTQGYEQPQHF | TGTGCCAGTACGCAGGGGTACGAGCAGCCCCAGCATTTT
TRBJ2-1 | . | . | TRBV19 | CASSIWIGFNEQFF | TGTGCCAGTAGTATCTGGATCGGGTTCAATGAGCAGTTCTTC
TRBJ2-7 | . | . | TRBV2 | CASSNIYEQYF | TGTGCCAGCAGCAACATTTACGAGCAGTACTTC
TRBJ2-1 | . | . | TRBV11-2 | CASSQTSSYNEQFF | TGTGCCAGCAGCCAAACTAGCTCCTACAATGAGCAGTTCTTC
TRBJ2-7 | TRBD2 | . | TRBV6-1 | CASSELLAGVLGEQYF | TGTGCCAGCAGTGAGTTACTAGCGGGGGTCTTGGGTGAGCAGTACTTC
TRBJ2-7 | TRBD1 | . | TRBV6-5 | CASRTGTGIRYEQYF | TGTGCCAGCAGGACCGGGACAGGGATAAGATACGAGCAGTACTTC
TRBJ2-7 | TRBD2 | . | TRBV9 | CASSATSEEQYF | TGTGCCAGCAGCGCGACTAGCGAGGAGCAGTACTTC
TRBJ1-1 | . | once | TRBV29-1 | CSATRGGVGETEAFF | TGCAGCGCCACTCGGGGGGGCGTGGGTGAGACTGAAGCTTTCTTT
TRBJ2-7 | . | once | TRBV7-9 | CSSSEGRSEQYF | TGTTCCAGCAGCGAGGGGAGGAGCGAGCAGTACTTC
TRBJ2-7 | TRBD1 | once | TRBV27 | CASSSLGTGAHEQYF | TGTGCCAGCAGTTCCCTCGGGACAGGGGCCCACGAGCAGTACTTC
TRBJ2-7 | . | . | TRBV2 | CASSEAQSGVTYEQYF | TGTGCCAGCAGTGAAGCGCAGTCAGGGGTAACCTACGAGCAGTACTTC
TRBJ2-5 | . | . | TRBV7-6 | CASSLAEETQYF | TGTGCCAGCAGCTTAGCGGAGGAGACCCAGTACTTC
TRBJ1-2 | . | . | TRBV10-2 | CASSGEGYYGYTF | TGCGCCAGCTCGGGGGAAGGATACTATGGCTACACCTTC
TRBJ1-2 | . | . | TRBV9 | CASSVGGDYGYTF | TGTGCCAGCAGCGTAGGGGGCGACTATGGCTACACCTTC
TRBJ1-3 | . | once | TRBV30 | CAWSTDSYSGNTIYF | TGTGCCTGGAGTACGGACAGCTACTCTGGAAACACCATATATTTT
TRBJ1-1 | TRBD1 | . | TRBV7-9 | CASSFITGGNTEAFF | TGTGCCAGCAGCTTTATAACAGGGGGAAACACTGAAGCTTTCTTT
TRBJ2-1 | TRBD2 | . | TRBV4-1 | CASSQDRTSADEQFF | TGCGCCAGCAGCCAAGACAGGACTAGCGCGGATGAGCAGTTCTTC
TRBJ1-1 | TRBD1 | once | TRBV7-9 | CASSRRQGNTEAFF | TGTGCCAGCAGCCGCCGACAGGGGAACACTGAAGCTTTCTTT
TRBJ2-1 | . | . | TRBV2 | CASSEYGEQFF | TGTGCCAGCAGTGAGTACGGTGAGCAGTTCTTC